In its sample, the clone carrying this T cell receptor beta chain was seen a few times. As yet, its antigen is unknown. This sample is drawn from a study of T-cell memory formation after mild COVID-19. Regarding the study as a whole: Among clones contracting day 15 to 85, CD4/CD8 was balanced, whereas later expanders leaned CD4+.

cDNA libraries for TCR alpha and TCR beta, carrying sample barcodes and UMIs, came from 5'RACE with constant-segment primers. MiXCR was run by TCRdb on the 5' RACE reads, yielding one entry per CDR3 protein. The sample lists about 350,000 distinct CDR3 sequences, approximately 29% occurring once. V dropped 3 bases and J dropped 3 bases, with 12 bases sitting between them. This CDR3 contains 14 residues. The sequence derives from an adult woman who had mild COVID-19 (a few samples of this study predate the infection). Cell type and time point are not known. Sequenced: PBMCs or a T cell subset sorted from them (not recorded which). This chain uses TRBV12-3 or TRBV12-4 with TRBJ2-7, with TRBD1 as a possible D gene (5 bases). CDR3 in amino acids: CASSLYDRNYEQYF. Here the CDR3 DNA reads TGTGCCAGCAGTTTGTACGACAGAAACTACGAGCAGTACTTC.